Following are 20 T cell receptor beta chains from one sample sequenced in a study of blood T cells in healthy people across ages. The second PCR ran about 6 to 11 cycles with a sample-barcoded 5' primer and J-beta primers. TCRdb passed the 5' RACE reads through MiXCR, listing each CDR3 protein once. This sample has roughly 830,000 distinct CDR3 sequences; around two thirds occur once, and the top ten carry 28%. The sample taken for sequencing was blood. The receptors derive from a man aged 25 to 40 in good health.

The CDR3 spells CATSRTSGDYFTQYF. DNA for the CDR3: TGTGCCACCAGTCGGACTAGCGGGGACTATTTTACGCAGTATTTT. The V and J genes are TRBV15 and TRBJ2-3; 12 bases align to TRBD2. V shed 6 bases, J shed 8 bases, and the junction held 9 bases outside the gene matches. This CDR3 has 15 amino acids. Germline V lookup: CDR1 LNHNV, CDR2 YYDKDF (reference sequence).

As concerns this clonotype: This may be a read error: a much more frequent sequence differs by one nucleotide. The chain has TRBV5-6 and TRBJ2-3; no reliable D call. The ends were cut back, 2 bases at V and 4 bases at J, with 17 bases in the middle. This CDR3 contains 16 residues. Germline V gene data show CDR1 as SGHDT and CDR2 as YYEEEE. CDR3 bases: TGTGCCAGCAGCTTCCAGTCCCATCCCCCCTCAGATACGCAGTATTTT. Its translation is CASSFQSHPPSDTQYF.

The J gene is TRBJ1-2, the V gene TRBV15; 7 nucleotides match TRBD1. The junction had 9 bases not matched to a gene; V was cut back by 0 bases and J by 8 bases. Per germline, CDR1 LNHNV and CDR2 YYDKDF (reference sequence). CDR3 length: 15 amino acids. The CDR3, as DNA: TGTGCCACCAGCAGAGATGGTTACGAGGGGGCCGGCTACACCTTC. Translating gives CATSRDGYEGAGYTF.

The V gene is TRBV20-1, the J gene TRBJ2-5; the D call may be TRBD1 or TRBD2 (6 bases each). CDR1 and CDR2 (germline): DFQATT, SNEGSKA (reference sequence). The CDR3 consists of 13 residues. The DNA for the CDR3 is TGCAGCGGAGGGGGGTCAGTTTGGCAGACCCAGTACTTC. Translation: CSGGGSVWQTQYF.

In DNA, the CDR3 is TGTGCCACCAGCATAGATACCAGTTCAGGGGAGCAGTTCTTC. It specifies CATSIDTSSGEQFF. The chain is built from TRBV15 and TRBJ2-1; possible D gene TRBD1, 5 bases. The V gene's germline CDR1 is LNHNV and CDR2 YYDKDF (reference sequence). V was shortened by 4 bases and J by 10 bases, with 17 bases between the two germline ends. The CDR3 runs to 14 residues.

The J gene is TRBJ2-6, the V gene TRBV7-2; D is uncertain. V was clipped by 0 bases and J by 0 bases, with 6 bases between them. Germline V CDR1 and CDR2: SGHTA, FQGNSA. CDR3 length: 16 residues. The DNA for the CDR3 is TGTGCCAGCAGCTTAGCCAGGAGCTCTGGGGCCAACGTCCTGACTTTC. It yields the protein CASSLARSSGANVLTF. Combining the CDR3 with reference TRBV7-2 and TRBJ2-6 gives the whole variable domain GAGVSQSPSNKVTEKGKDVELRCDPISGHTALYWYRQSLGQGLEFLIYFQGNSAPDKSGLPSDRFSAERTGGSVSTLTIQRTQQEDSAVYLCASSLARSSGANVLTFGAGSRLTVL.

This chain links TRBV10-3 with TRBJ1-6; TRBD1 aligns across 7 bases. CDR3 size: 14 residues. V shed 5 bases, J shed 9 bases, and the junction held 7 bases outside the gene matches. Germline CDR1 and CDR2: ENHRY and SYGVKD. The CDR3 DNA reads as TGTGCCATCAGTAACGACAGGGAGGCTTCACCCCTCCACTTT. Translation gives CAISNDREASPLHF.

The rearrangement uses TRBV5-1 and TRBJ1-5; no reliable D call. The V and J ends lost 1 base and 1 base respectively, with 12 bases between them. The CDR3 loop spans 16 amino acids. The V gene's germline CDR1 is SGHRS and CDR2 YFSETQ. CDR3 in amino acids: CASSLTPGGSNQPQHF. CDR3 in DNA: TGCGCCAGCAGCTTGACTCCGGGTGGGAGCAATCAGCCCCAGCATTTT.

V is TRBV10-3 and J is TRBJ2-4; possible D gene TRBD2, 6 bases. The assigned J gene may be wrong: the sequence end matches TRBJ2-7 better. The CDR3 extends over 14 amino acids. Germline V lookup: CDR1 ENHRY, CDR2 SYGVKD. In nucleotides, the CDR3 is TGTGCCATCAGTGAGGGCAGGGAGGTTAACGAGCAGTACTTC. Translation gives CAISEGREVNEQYF.

The rearrangement joins TRBV7-9 to TRBJ2-1; D is unclear. CDR1 and CDR2 from the germline V gene are SEHNR and FQNEAQ (reference sequence). Trimming cost V 3 bases and J 4 bases, with 22 bases left between them. CDR3 length equals 18 residues. As DNA, the CDR3 is TGTGCCAGCAGCTTTCATGCCAGACAAAACTTTCTGTACAATGAGCAGTTCTTC. Its protein product is CASSFHARQNFLYNEQFF.

V usage is TRBV29-1 and J usage is TRBJ2-5; D gene ambiguous. Per germline, CDR1 SQVTM and CDR2 ANQGSEA. V dropped 5 bases and J dropped 1 base, with 11 bases sitting between them. The CDR3 runs to 13 residues. The CDR3 sequence is CSVPLRAQETQYF. In nucleotides, the CDR3 is TGCAGCGTTCCCCTGCGAGCCCAAGAGACCCAGTACTTC.

The chain combines TRBV5-1 with TRBJ2-1; a weak D match, TRBD2 (6 bases). Trimming stripped 4 bases from V and 5 bases from J, with 13 bases between. CDR1 and CDR2 (germline): SGHRS, YFSETQ. This CDR3 region has 14 residues. CDR3 protein: CASSPPWGDNEQFF. The DNA for the CDR3 is TGCGCCAGCAGCCCCCCTTGGGGGGACAATGAGCAGTTCTTC.

The chain links TRBV3-1 to TRBJ2-1; 8 bases line up with TRBD1. The CDR3 length is 14 residues. The V and J ends lost 6 bases and 4 bases, in that order; junction bases with no gene match: 5. Germline V CDR1 and CDR2: LGHDT, YNNKEL (reference sequence). Written as DNA, the CDR3 is TGTGCCAGCAGTCTACAGGGGGAGTACAATGAGCAGTTCTTC. The encoded protein is CASSLQGEYNEQFF.

The chain has TRBV20-1 and TRBJ2-7, with 7 bases that match TRBD2. Losses at the gene ends were 1 base for V and 0 bases for J; bases not matched to a gene: 3. Looked up from germline, CDR1 is DFQATT and CDR2 is SNEGSKA (reference sequence). The CDR3 consists of 14 residues. The CDR3 sequence is CSARGSGASYEQYF. CDR3 nucleotide sequence: TGCAGTGCTAGAGGGAGCGGGGCCTCCTACGAGCAGTACTTC.

The chain links TRBV5-1 to TRBJ2-7, with 7 bases lining up with TRBD2. CDR3 size: 14 residues. CDR1 SGHRS and CDR2 YFSETQ come from the germline V gene. V shed 7 bases and J 2 bases; nucleotides not matched to a gene: 9. CDR3 DNA sequence: TGCGCCAGCGGGCGGGGGACGGTAGCCTACGAGCAGTACTTC. It encodes CASGRGTVAYEQYF. The complete variable domain, with remaining parts taken from reference TRBV5-1 and TRBJ2-7, reads KAGVTQTPRYLIKTRGQQVTLSCSPISGHRSVSWYQQTPGQGLQFLFEYFSETQRNKGNFPGRFSGRQFSNSRSEMNVSTLELGDSALYLCASGRGTVAYEQYFGPGTRLTVT.

As for this clonotype: The germline gene is not matched at one end of the junction; a read error may be the cause. This chain joins TRBV11-1 and TRBJ2-7, with 11 nucleotides matching TRBD2. This CDR3 is 15 amino acids long. Germline V gene sequence: CDR1 SGHAT, CDR2 FQDESV (reference sequence). The CDR3 bases are TGTGCCCGCAGCTTCGGAACTAGCGGGGGATACGAGCAGTACTTC. Its translation: CARSFGTSGGYEQYF.

The chain links TRBV12-3 or TRBV12-4 to TRBJ2-7; D may be TRBD1 (6 bases). The ends were cut back, 6 bases at V and 2 bases at J, with 20 bases in the middle. CDR3 length: 16 residues. The CDR3 sequence is CASSSKGTGRTYEQYF. The CDR3 DNA follows: TGTGCCAGCAGCTCCAAAGGTACAGGGCGAACCTACGAGCAGTACTTC.

The genes are TRBV4-3 and TRBJ2-3, with D possibly TRBD2 on 5 matching bases. V lost 0 bases, J lost 8 bases, and 9 bases lay in between. The CDR3 is 13 residues long. CDR1 is LGHNA, CDR2 YSLEER, per germline. CDR3 residues: CASSQDERGTQYF. As DNA, the CDR3 is TGCGCCAGCAGCCAAGACGAACGGGGTACGCAGTATTTT.

The chain uses TRBV15 and TRBJ1-5; 7 positions match TRBD1. This CDR3 is 15 amino acids long. Unmatched junction bases numbered 2, after V lost 2 bases and J lost 1 base. The germline gives CDR1 LNHNV, CDR2 YYDKDF (reference sequence). CDR3 residues: CATSRPGGSNQPQHF. Written as DNA, the CDR3 is TGTGCCACCAGCAGACCAGGGGGAAGCAATCAGCCCCAGCATTTT.

Remarks on this clonotype: The junction differs from germline at one of its ends, possibly a read error. The chain has TRBV10-3 and TRBJ2-1, with a weak D call TRBD2 (6 bases). Germline V CDR1 and CDR2: ENHRY, SYGVKD. The CDR3 has 18 residues. The CDR3 DNA reads TGTGCCACCAGTGACCCGACTACGGGGCGGGGTACCTACAATGAGCAGTTCTTC. Its translation: CATSDPTTGRGTYNEQFF.